Presented here are 12 T cell receptor beta chains from one specimen sequenced in a study of long-term antiretroviral therapy in people with HIV. Samples were assayed with immunoSEQ v3.0 at survey level. Sequencing used immunoSEQ multiplex PCR; TCRdb keeps in-frame clones, though not all of them. Of 5,000 to 7,500 clones in the sample, roughly 80% were seen once. The sample here was unsorted PBMCs, taken 0.5 years before starting antiretroviral therapy. These receptor sequences come from a man in his forties or fifties with HIV.

The rearrangement uses TRBV6-5 and TRBJ1-2, with 8 bases matching TRBD1. J lost 2 bases, V lost 2 bases, and 4 bases had no gene match. Per germline, CDR1 MNHEY and CDR2 SVGAGI. The CDR3 length is 15 residues. The CDR3 coding sequence is TGTGCCAGCAGTTACGGCACAGGGGGGAACTATGGCTACACCTTC. This codes for CASSYGTGGNYGYTF.

The V gene is TRBV2, the J gene TRBJ2-7, with D possibly matching TRBD2 (6 bases). V was trimmed by 4 bases and J by 2 bases, leaving 9 bases between them. This CDR3 is 13 amino acids long. Germline values: CDR1 SNHLY, CDR2 FYNNEI. The CDR3 DNA reads as TGTGCCAGCAGTGGACAGCGGGCCTACGAGCAGTACTTC. Residues: CASSGQRAYEQYF. Complete variable domain (other parts from reference TRBV2 and TRBJ2-7): EPEVTQTPSHQVTQMGQEVILRCVPISNHLYFYWYRQILGQKVEFLVSFYNNEISEKSEIFDDQFSVERPDGSNFTLKIRSTKLEDSAMYFCASSGQRAYEQYFGPGTRLTVT.

This clone was observed a few times. This chain joins TRBV11-2 and TRBJ1-2; 11 bases fit TRBD1. Germline assignment: CDR1 SGHAT and CDR2 FQNNGV. Trimming cost V 5 bases and J 6 bases; bases outside gene matches: 5. The CDR3 has 14 residues. CDR3 protein: CASSRDRGSDGYTF. The CDR3 nucleotides are TGTGCCAGCAGCAGGGACAGGGGGTCGGATGGCTACACCTTC.

This rearrangement joins TRBV7-9 to TRBJ2-6, with a tentative D call TRBD1 (6 bases). In germline, CDR1 is SEHNR, CDR2 FQNEAQ (reference sequence). V was clipped by 6 bases and J by 1 base, with 10 bases between them. This CDR3 spans 15 amino acids. The DNA of the CDR3 is TGTGCCAGCAGACCCGACAGGTCTGGGGCCAACGTCCTGACTTTC. It translates to CASRPDRSGANVLTF.

The V and J genes are TRBV5-5 and TRBJ2-7, with D perhaps matching TRBD1 (6 bases). The V and J ends lost 5 bases and 4 bases respectively, with 16 bases between them. CDR1 and CDR2 (germline): SGHKS, YYEKEE (reference sequence). The CDR3 runs 14 residues. The CDR3 nucleotides are TGTGCCAGCAGGTACAGGGATGGGGGTTACGAGCAGTACTTC. It translates to CASRYRDGGYEQYF.

This clone was seen a few times. The J gene is TRBJ1-2, the V gene TRBV19; D not resolved. Trimming cost V 5 bases and J 2 bases, with 9 bases left between them. The V gene's germline CDR1 is LNHDA and CDR2 SQIVND (reference sequence). The CDR3 has 13 amino acids. CDR3 coding DNA: TGTGCCAGTAGTGTTACAGCGAACTATGGCTACACCTTC. This encodes CASSVTANYGYTF.

In this sample, this clone turned up once. This rearrangement joins TRBV19 to TRBJ1-5; the D gene is possibly TRBD1 (6 bases). The CDR3 totals 16 residues. Deletions cut 7 bases from V and 0 bases from J, with 16 bases between. The germline gives CDR1 LNHDA, CDR2 SQIVND (reference sequence). The CDR3 DNA follows: TGTGCCAGTAATCTCGGGACAATTTATAGCAATCAGCCCCAGCATTTT. This translates into CASNLGTIYSNQPQHF. The full variable domain, completed using reference TRBV19 and TRBJ1-5, is DGGITQSPKYLFRKEGQNVTLSCEQNLNHDAMYWYRQDPGQGLRLIYYSQIVNDFQKGDIAEGYSVSREKKESFPLTVTSAQKNPTAFYLCASNLGTIYSNQPQHFGDGTRLSIL.

The chain recombines TRBV6-5 with TRBJ2-2; D uncertain. Germline assignment: CDR1 MNHEY and CDR2 SVGAGI. V lost 2 bases to trimming and J lost 6 bases, with 4 bases between them. The CDR3 spans 12 residues. CDR3 region: CASSYSPGELFF. CDR3 in DNA: TGTGCCAGCAGTTACAGCCCCGGGGAGCTGTTTTTT.

The gene calls are TRBV10-3 and TRBJ1-4; D not certain. This CDR3 contains 15 residues. CDR1 and CDR2 (germline): ENHRY, SYGVKD. V shed 5 bases and J shed 8 bases, with 18 bases lying between them. CDR3: CAISLRRGESEKLFF. The CDR3 coding sequence is TGTGCCATCAGTCTTAGACGGGGAGAGAGCGAAAAACTGTTTTTT.

The chain combines TRBV7-6 with TRBJ2-7; D unresolved. Germline CDR1 SGHVS, CDR2 FNYEAQ. V was shortened by 4 bases and J by 4 bases, with 14 bases between the two germline ends. The CDR3 length is 14 residues. CDR3 nucleotide sequence: TGTGCCAGCAGCTCTCCAGAGACTTTTTACGAGCAGTACTTC. Translated, it gives CASSSPETFYEQYF.

This clone appeared once. This chain links TRBV5-1 with TRBJ2-2; the match to TRBD1 covers 7 bases. Germline V CDR1 and CDR2: SGHRS, YFSETQ. This CDR3 has 18 residues. Losses at the gene ends were 2 bases for V and 0 bases for J; bases not matched to a gene: 10. The CDR3 coding sequence is TGCGCCAGCAGCTTTGGACAGGTGGACTTTCCGAACACCGGGGAGCTGTTTTTT. Its translation: CASSFGQVDFPNTGELFF.

This CDR3 reads CASSLASSYEQYF. Here the CDR3 DNA reads TGTGCCAGCAGCTTGGCGAGCTCCTACGAGCAGTACTTC. The gene calls are TRBV5-6 and TRBJ2-7; D remains ambiguous. Trimming took off 0 bases at V and 0 bases at J, with 4 bases between the two ends. Germline CDR1 SGHDT, CDR2 YYEEEE. The CDR3 has 13 amino acids.